The 24 T cell receptor beta chains in this list originate from one sample, sequenced in a study of T cell changes during pregnancy in multiple sclerosis. Some clones are missing from TCRdb's copy, which holds only in-frame ones; the method was immunoSEQ multiplex PCR. Of some 90,000 clones in the sample, roughly 90% were seen once. The specimen was peripheral blood, collected in the first trimester of pregnancy. The receptor source for this set is a female donor with multiple sclerosis, enrolled in a pregnancy study.

This rearrangement joins TRBV30 to TRBJ1-2, with 9 bases lining up with TRBD1. CDR1 is GTSNPN and CDR2 is SVGIG in the germline V gene (reference sequence). The CDR3 totals 15 residues. J gave up 4 bases and V 2 bases, and 8 bases lay outside the gene matches. CDR3 in amino acids: CAWSSGTGNSYGYTF. CDR3 coding DNA: TGTGCCTGGAGTTCGGGGACAGGGAATTCCTATGGCTACACCTTC.

V usage is TRBV5-1 and J usage is TRBJ1-1; the D gene is possibly TRBD1 (5 bases). Trimming shortened V by 4 bases and J by 5 bases, and 12 bases separated the two germline ends. The CDR3 loop spans 13 amino acids. Germline CDR1 and CDR2: SGHRS and YFSETQ. The CDR3 loop reads CASSPGGRTEAFF. CDR3 in DNA: TGCGCCAGCAGCCCCGGGGGACGGACTGAAGCTTTCTTT. Looking up the rest from reference TRBV5-1 and TRBJ1-1 gives the full variable domain: KAGVTQTPRYLIKTRGQQVTLSCSPISGHRSVSWYQQTPGQGLQFLFEYFSETQRNKGNFPGRFSGRQFSNSRSEMNVSTLELGDSALYLCASSPGGRTEAFFGQGTRLTVV.

The genes are TRBV4-1 and TRBJ2-1, with TRBD1 identical over 10 bases. CDR3 length equals 16 residues. J gave up 2 bases and V 5 bases, and 6 bases lay outside the gene matches. The germline CDR1 and CDR2 sequences are MGHRA and YSYEKL. CDR3 DNA sequence: TGCGCCAGCAGCGGGGGACAGGGGAGGGCCTACAATGAGCAGTTCTTC. Its protein is CASSGGQGRAYNEQFF.

This clone was recorded once. The chain employs TRBV9 and TRBJ2-2, with D possibly matching TRBD1 (5 bases). The germline V and J ends were trimmed by 4 bases and 6 bases, with 13 bases remaining between them. This CDR3 is built from 14 residues. The germline V gene has CDR1 SGDLS and CDR2 YYNGEE. This chain's CDR3 is CASSRKGLPGELFF. The CDR3 DNA follows: TGTGCCAGCAGCCGGAAGGGGCTCCCCGGGGAGCTGTTTTTT.

J is TRBJ2-7 and V is TRBV5-4; perhaps TRBD1 as D (5 bases). This CDR3 comprises 14 residues. Germline V lookup: CDR1 SGHNT, CDR2 YYREEE (reference sequence). Between the trimmed V and J ends, which lost 0 bases and 6 bases, there was a span of 13 bases. DNA for the CDR3: TGTGCCAGCAGCTTGGAACAGGTTCCCACCGAGCAGTACTTC. This encodes CASSLEQVPTEQYF.

This clone was seen more than once but under ten times. The CDR3 loop is CASSLAGGQREQFF. As DNA, the CDR3 is TGTGCCAGCAGCTTGGCCGGGGGGCAAAGGGAGCAGTTCTTC. The rearrangement uses TRBV5-4 and TRBJ2-1; TRBD2 might be the D (7 bases). Trimming stripped 0 bases from V and 10 bases from J, with 14 bases between. The CDR3 is 14 residues long. CDR1 is SGHNT and CDR2 is YYREEE in the germline V gene (reference sequence).

J is TRBJ1-1 and V is TRBV28; D is uncertain. In germline, CDR1 is MDHEN, CDR2 SYDVKM. This CDR3 is 14 amino acids long. Trimming removed 2 bases from V and 5 bases from J, with 12 bases in between. The CDR3 DNA is TGTGCCAGCAGTTTAGGTCAGAGGGAGACTGAAGCTTTCTTT. Protein: CASSLGQRETEAFF.

The gene calls are TRBV30 and TRBJ2-7; D is ambiguous. CDR1 GTSNPN and CDR2 SVGIG come from the germline V gene (reference sequence). The CDR3 covers 14 residues. The V and J ends lost 0 bases and 0 bases respectively, with 9 bases between them. The CDR3 coding sequence is TGTGCCTGGAGTGTACGATGGCCCTCCTACGAGCAGTACTTC. It codes for CAWSVRWPSYEQYF.

This chain joins TRBV5-1 and TRBJ1-1; no clear D. The germline CDR1 and CDR2 sequences are SGHRS and YFSETQ. CDR3 length: 13 residues. The germline V and J ends were trimmed by 0 bases and 11 bases, with 14 bases remaining between them. The CDR3 DNA reads TGCGCCAGCAGCTTGGGGAGGATGAATCTGGCTTTCTTT. Translating it yields CASSLGRMNLAFF.

This rearrangement joins TRBV7-2 to TRBJ2-5, with 8 bases identical to TRBD2. The CDR3 covers 16 residues. Germline CDR1 is SGHTA and CDR2 is FQGNSA. Trimming cost V 1 base and J 5 bases; bases outside gene matches: 9. This CDR3 reads CASSLGGAGGQETQYF. CDR3 bases: TGTGCCAGCAGCTTAGGTGGCGCGGGAGGTCAGGAGACCCAGTACTTC.

The chain is built from TRBV5-1 and TRBJ1-2, with a weak D call TRBD1 (5 bases). This CDR3 spans 14 amino acids. CDR1 is SGHRS and CDR2 is YFSETQ in the germline V gene. V lost 0 bases and J lost 5, with 11 bases in between. Here the CDR3 DNA reads TGCGCCAGCAGCTTGGCCGGGACTGGTTATGGCTACACCTTC. It specifies CASSLAGTGYGYTF.

This chain uses TRBV2 with TRBJ2-7; D is undetermined. The CDR3 is 11 residues long. Deletions cut 8 bases from V and 2 bases from J, with 7 bases between. Germline CDR1 and CDR2: SNHLY and FYNNEI. CDR3 sequence: CASSFPYEQYF. CDR3 sequence (DNA): TGTGCCAGCTCGTTTCCCTACGAGCAGTACTTC.

This clone was picked up one time. The CDR3 here is CASSTGTVNTEAFF. Here the CDR3 DNA reads TGTGCCAGTAGTACCGGGACAGTGAACACTGAAGCTTTCTTT. The chain carries TRBV19 and TRBJ1-1; 7 positions match TRBD1. Unmatched junction bases numbered 2, after V lost 4 bases and J lost 0 bases. The CDR3 has 14 amino acids. Per the germline V gene, CDR1 is LNHDA and CDR2 is SQIVND (reference sequence).

This rearrangement joins TRBV27 to TRBJ2-7; 7 nucleotides match TRBD2. CDR3 length: 13 residues. Germline V gene lookup returns CDR1 MNHEY and CDR2 SMNVEV (reference sequence). The CDR3 bases are TGTGGTAGCGGGTCCGGAAGCTCCTACGAGCAGTACTTC. Protein product: CGSGSGSSYEQYF.

This clone appeared a single time. The genes are TRBV19 and TRBJ2-7; the D gene is possibly TRBD1 (5 bases). This CDR3 spans 13 amino acids. Germline V gene sequence: CDR1 LNHDA, CDR2 SQIVND (reference sequence). The ends were cut back, 4 bases at V and 2 bases at J, with 9 bases in the middle. For the CDR3, the DNA is TGTGCCAGTAGTACAGGGAAACCCTACGAGCAGTACTTC. It is translated as CASSTGKPYEQYF.

V gene TRBV4-1 combines with J gene TRBJ2-1; 9 bases line up with TRBD1. The CDR3 contains 13 residues. The J segment lost 9 bases and the V segment lost 6 bases, leaving 6 bases of the junction unmatched. CDR1 and CDR2 from the germline V gene are MGHRA and YSYEKL. The CDR3 DNA sequence: TGCGCCAGCAGGTGGACAGGGGAGGGTGAGCAGTTCTTC. Translating gives CASRWTGEGEQFF.

The chain is built from TRBV5-4 and TRBJ1-2, with D possibly being TRBD1 (6 bases). The CDR3 is 13 residues long. V dropped 0 bases and J dropped 8 bases, with 11 bases sitting between them. CDR1 is SGHNT, CDR2 YYREEE, per germline (reference sequence). This CDR3 reads CASSLGQVFGYTF. The CDR3, as DNA: TGTGCCAGCAGCTTGGGACAGGTGTTCGGCTACACCTTC.

This chain uses TRBV4-1 with TRBJ2-7; 12 bases line up with TRBD2. CDR1 is MGHRA, CDR2 YSYEKL, per germline. Trimming at V came to 1 base and at J to 2 bases, leaving 9 bases not matched to a gene. The CDR3 is 18 residues long. The CDR3 sequence: CASSQGLAGVRRAYEQYF. Written as DNA, the CDR3 is TGCGCCAGCAGCCAAGGACTAGCGGGAGTTAGAAGGGCCTACGAGCAGTACTTC.

The CDR3 spells CASSYRDRAGQPQHF. The CDR3 DNA follows: TGTGCCAGCTCATACCGGGACAGGGCAGGGCAGCCCCAGCATTTT. The chain joins TRBV18 to TRBJ1-5; 9 bases fit TRBD1. Germline CDR1 KGHSH, CDR2 LQKENI. Unmatched junction bases numbered 9, after V lost 5 bases and J lost 7 bases. This CDR3 is 15 amino acids long.

This clone was recorded only once. The V call is TRBV6-4, the J call TRBJ2-1; D remains ambiguous. Germline-derived CDR1 and CDR2 are MRHNA and SNTAGT. The V end was cut by 0 bases, the J end by 6 bases, with 6 bases between. CDR3 size: 13 residues. Here the CDR3 DNA reads TGTGCCAGCAGTGACTCGACTTTCAATGAGCAGTTCTTC. Residues: CASSDSTFNEQFF.

This clone occurred once. The J gene is TRBJ2-2, the V gene TRBV2, with 8 bases identical to TRBD1. Trimming at V came to 4 bases and at J to 4 bases, leaving 8 bases not matched to a gene. In germline, CDR1 is SNHLY, CDR2 FYNNEI. The CDR3 contains 16 residues. This CDR3 is CASSGVQGVSTGELFF. The CDR3 DNA sequence: TGTGCCAGCAGTGGAGTACAGGGGGTGTCCACCGGGGAGCTGTTTTTT.

The chain uses TRBV6-6 and TRBJ1-1; 7 positions agree with TRBD1. Germline V gene lookup returns CDR1 MNHNY and CDR2 SVGAGI (reference sequence). CDR3 size: 15 residues. The J segment lost 5 bases and the V segment lost 7 bases, leaving 13 bases of the junction unmatched. CDR3 DNA: TGTGCCAGCACCTACGGGGACAGAGGGACAACTGAAGCTTTCTTT. Amino acids: CASTYGDRGTTEAFF.

The gene calls are TRBV4-1 and TRBJ1-2, with D tentatively TRBD1 (6 bases). Germline-derived CDR1 and CDR2 are MGHRA and YSYEKL. Trimming cost V 1 base and J 6 bases, with 21 bases left between them. CDR3 size: 17 residues. In DNA, the CDR3 is TGCGCCAGCAGCCAAGCCATCCTAGGCGGCAGGGGAAATGGCTACACCTTC. It codes for CASSQAILGGRGNGYTF.

The J gene is TRBJ2-1, the V gene TRBV5-1; 9 nucleotides agree with TRBD2. The CDR3 loop spans 15 amino acids. Germline CDR1 is SGHRS and CDR2 is YFSETQ. The trim removed 0 bases at V and 8 bases at J, leaving 6 bases unmatched. The CDR3 reads CASSLEGLAFDEQFF. The CDR3 coding sequence is TGCGCCAGCAGCTTGGAGGGACTAGCTTTCGATGAGCAGTTCTTC.